This TCR beta chain was identified in a study of OX40 agonist ivuxolimab in advanced cancers. Across the study: Three patients, one with hepatocellular carcinoma and two with cutaneous melanoma, achieved partial responses. Study findings and constraints: On average, CD8+ T cells showed a greater number of expanded clones than CD4+. Doses of 0.1 to 3.0 mg/kg were accompanied by clonal expansion of CD4+ and CD8+ blood T cells by week 6. Expanded peripheral T cell antigen specificity was not determined.

Repertoires were generated with immunoSEQ multiplex PCR, while TCRdb's copy carries only in-frame clones and drops some. In the table there are 8,000 to 10,000 clones, 80% to 90% of which are singletons. Points on this clone: Its specificity is not known.

This specimen consisted of CD4+ or CD8+ T cells sorted from blood, obtained in a trial of the OX40 agonist ivuxolimab. The sequence was obtained from an adult with an advanced solid tumor such as melanoma, head and neck, liver or kidney cancer.

Here the CDR3 reads CASSSTGGADTQYF. The CDR3 nucleotides read TGTGCCAGCAGCTCGACAGGCGGGGCAGATACGCAGTATTTT. The chain carries TRBV21-1 and TRBJ2-3. TRBV21-1 is noted as a pseudogene. This CDR3 comprises 14 residues.